Below are 25 T cell receptor beta chains sequenced from a single sample in a study of control samples from healthy donors and cancer patients (dated by TCRdb to about 2020). Library prep was done by the immunoSEQ multiplex PCR assay. Sourced from immuneACCESS, this table was stored by TCRdb with only in-frame sequences that have V and J called. A share of the clones is absent; for the studies checked, an unresolved V gene accounts for under half, and the remainder has no known explanation. The sample includes about 150,000 clones, with approximately 94% observed a single time. The ten largest make up around 5.4% of the sample. The sequenced sample consisted of blood. Receptors were obtained from a man aged 35-49 years in good health.

The chain couples TRBV7-9 to TRBJ2-7, with a tentative D call TRBD2 (5 bases). The CDR3 contains 12 residues. The germline V and J ends were trimmed by 6 bases and 6 bases, with 12 bases remaining between them. Per the germline V gene, CDR1 is SEHNR and CDR2 is FQNEAQ (reference sequence). The CDR3 protein is CASSSTKLEQYF. CDR3 bases: TGTGCCAGCAGTTCGACTAAACTCGAGCAGTACTTC.

The chain combines TRBV6-1 with TRBJ2-3, with TRBD1 identical over 7 bases. Germline loops: CDR1 MNHNS, CDR2 SASEGT. CDR3 length equals 19 residues. The J segment lost 2 bases and the V segment lost 4 bases, leaving 18 bases of the junction unmatched. DNA of the CDR3: TGTGCCAGCAGTGCAGGGTACCAGAGGGGGCTGTCATACACAGATACGCAGTATTTT. This encodes CASSAGYQRGLSYTDTQYF.

This chain joins TRBV30 and TRBJ2-3, with D possibly TRBD1 on 5 matching bases. The V gene's germline CDR1 is GTSNPN and CDR2 SVGIG (reference sequence). The CDR3 is 13 amino acids. Trimming shortened V by 5 bases and J by 3 bases, and 12 bases separated the two germline ends. DNA of the CDR3: TGTGCCTGGGGACATACCGATACAGATACGCAGTATTTT. Its translation: CAWGHTDTDTQYF. Combining the CDR3 with reference TRBV30 and TRBJ2-3 gives the whole variable domain SQTIHQWPATLVQPVGSPLSLECTVEGTSNPNLYWYRQAAGRGLQLLFYSVGIGQISSEVPQNLSASRPQDRQFILSSKKLLLSDSGFYLCAWGHTDTDTQYFGPGTRLTVL.

The rearrangement links TRBV6-5 to TRBJ1-6; maybe TRBD1 (5 bases). V lost 5 bases, J lost 5 bases, and 13 bases lay in between. There are 15 residues in the CDR3. Germline CDR1 is MNHEY and CDR2 is SVGAGI. The CDR3 nucleotides are TGTGCCAGCAGTCCCAAAGGACATCATAATTCACCCCTCCACTTT. Translating gives CASSPKGHHNSPLHF.

The V and J genes are TRBV18 and TRBJ1-1; D remains unclear. Germline CDR1 and CDR2: KGHSH and LQKENI. Trimming removed 3 bases from V and 4 bases from J, with 12 bases in between. The CDR3 runs to 14 residues. The CDR3 nucleotides are TGTGCCAGCTCACCTAACTTGGCAGGCACTGAAGCTTTCTTT. Translating it yields CASSPNLAGTEAFF.

The V gene is TRBV2, the J gene TRBJ1-1, with D tentatively TRBD1 (6 bases). The germline V and J ends were trimmed by 2 bases and 6 bases, with 16 bases remaining between them. Per the germline V gene, CDR1 is SNHLY and CDR2 is FYNNEI. This CDR3 spans 15 amino acids. The chain's CDR3 is CASSERRQEGAEAFF. For the CDR3, the DNA is TGTGCCAGCAGTGAAAGGAGACAGGAGGGAGCTGAAGCTTTCTTT.

This sequence joins TRBV24-1 and TRBJ1-4; TRBD1 matches 12 bases. Unmatched junction bases numbered 9, after V lost 9 bases and J lost 5 bases. Germline CDR1 reads KGHDR; CDR2 reads SFDVKD. CDR3 size: 16 residues. CDR3 amino acids: CATDRDRGRRNEKLFF. CDR3 DNA sequence: TGTGCCACCGACCGGGACAGGGGGCGAAGGAATGAAAAACTGTTTTTT.

This chain uses TRBV10-3 with TRBJ1-2; D not resolved. Germline-derived CDR1 and CDR2 are ENHRY and SYGVKD. V lost 4 bases and J lost 4, with 13 bases in between. CDR3 length: 14 amino acids. In DNA form, the CDR3 reads TGTGCCATCAGTGCGGCCAGTCCAGGCTATGGCTACACCTTC. Translation: CAISAASPGYGYTF.

The rearrangement uses TRBV5-8 and TRBJ1-4; weak D call: TRBD1 (6 bases). V was shortened by 1 base and J by 1 base, with 8 bases between the two germline ends. The CDR3 is 15 residues long. Germline CDR1 is SGHTS and CDR2 is YDEGEE. CDR3 bases: TGTGCCAGCAGCTTGCTCAGGGGAACTAATGAAAAACTGTTTTTT. Translation gives CASSLLRGTNEKLFF. The complete variable domain, with remaining parts taken from reference TRBV5-8 and TRBJ1-4, reads EAGVTQSPTHLIKTRGQQATLRCSPISGHTSVYWYQQALGLGLQFLLWYDEGEERNRGNFPPRFSGRQFPNYSSELNVNALELEDSALYLCASSLLRGTNEKLFFGSGTQLSVL.

The V call is TRBV5-5, the J call TRBJ1-1, with D unclear. The CDR3 extends over 16 amino acids. V was cut by 1 base and J by 0 bases, with 13 bases left in between. Germline V gives CDR1 SGHKS, CDR2 YYEKEE (reference sequence). This chain's CDR3 is CASSLSLGRLNTEAFF. Here the CDR3 DNA reads TGTGCCAGCAGCTTGTCCCTCGGCAGGCTGAACACTGAAGCTTTCTTT.

This rearrangement joins TRBV2 to TRBJ2-3, with D hard to call. Trimming cost V 4 bases and J 6 bases, with 5 bases left between them. The germline gives CDR1 SNHLY, CDR2 FYNNEI. The CDR3 consists of 11 residues. The CDR3 sequence is CASSVKDTQYF. CDR3 sequence (DNA): TGTGCCAGCAGTGTCAAGGATACGCAGTATTTT.

This sequence joins TRBV11-2 and TRBJ1-1; D remains unclear. Germline V lookup: CDR1 SGHAT, CDR2 FQNNGV. This CDR3 region has 15 residues. V was shortened by 0 bases and J by 3 bases, with 11 bases between the two germline ends. CDR3 nucleotides: TGTGCCAGCAGCTTAGAAGGTCACCACTACACTGAAGCTTTCTTT. Amino acids: CASSLEGHHYTEAFF. Full variable domain (missing parts from reference TRBV11-2 and TRBJ1-1): EAGVAQSPRYKIIEKRQSVAFWCNPISGHATLYWYQQILGQGPKLLIQFQNNGVVDDSQLPKDRFSAERLKGVDSTLKIQPAKLEDSAVYLCASSLEGHHYTEAFFGQGTRLTVV.

The chain combines TRBV29-1 with TRBJ2-3, with a tentative D call TRBD1 (6 bases). The CDR3 covers 14 residues. The V gene lost 5 bases and the J gene lost 0 bases, with 12 bases spanning the gap. Per germline, CDR1 SQVTM and CDR2 ANQGSEA. The CDR3 region has the DNA TGCAGCGTTAAAAGAACAGGGAGCACAGATACGCAGTATTTT. Translation: CSVKRTGSTDTQYF.

This sequence joins TRBV2 and TRBJ1-5; D unresolved. CDR3 size: 14 residues. Germline V gene lookup returns CDR1 SNHLY and CDR2 FYNNEI. Deletions cut 5 bases from V and 3 bases from J, with 11 bases between. The CDR3 bases are TGTGCCAGCAGTTTTCTCCAGCCCAATCAGCCCCAGCATTTT. Encoded protein: CASSFLQPNQPQHF.

The V call is TRBV4-3, the J call TRBJ2-6; D is uncertain. Germline CDR1 LGHNA, CDR2 YSLEER. Trimming cost V 0 bases and J 0 bases, with 12 bases left between them. The CDR3 spans 18 residues. CDR3 coding DNA: TGCGCCAGCAGCCAAGATCTAGGGCTTGCCTCTGGGGCCAACGTCCTGACTTTC. This translates into CASSQDLGLASGANVLTF.

V and J are TRBV7-2 and TRBJ1-2; D possibly corresponds to TRBD1 (5 bases). The CDR3 has 15 amino acids. Germline values: CDR1 SGHTA, CDR2 FQGNSA. V was pared by 5 bases and J by 3 bases, with 16 bases between. Written as DNA, the CDR3 is TGTGCCAGCAGCCCCCCCGGGACTCAAGACTATGGCTACACCTTC. It translates to CASSPPGTQDYGYTF.

The chain links TRBV5-4 to TRBJ2-7; no firm D call. CDR1 and CDR2 (germline): SGHNT, YYREEE (reference sequence). This CDR3 is built from 12 residues. Trimming stripped 1 base from V and 6 bases from J, with 8 bases between. The CDR3 DNA follows: TGTGCCAGCAGCTTGACGGGCCTCGAGCAGTACTTC. It specifies CASSLTGLEQYF.

This chain joins TRBV7-4 and TRBJ2-1; perhaps TRBD2 as D (6 bases). The CDR3 runs to 12 residues. The germline gives CDR1 SGHVT, CDR2 SQSDAQ. Deletions cut 4 bases from V and 15 bases from J, with 16 bases between. The chain's CDR3 is CASSWTMACWFF. DNA for the CDR3: TGTGCCAGCAGCTGGACTATGGCTTGTTGGTTCTTC.

This chain links TRBV19 with TRBJ1-2; D ambiguous. With 3 bases removed from V and 6 bases from J, the gap between germline ends came to 17 bases. Per the germline V gene, CDR1 is LNHDA and CDR2 is SQIVND (reference sequence). The CDR3 runs to 15 residues. The CDR3 sequence is CASSIGPSPAHGYTF. The CDR3 DNA sequence: TGTGCCAGTAGTATCGGTCCTTCCCCGGCCCATGGCTACACCTTC. Full variable domain (rest looked up from reference TRBV19 and TRBJ1-2): DGGITQSPKYLFRKEGQNVTLSCEQNLNHDAMYWYRQDPGQGLRLIYYSQIVNDFQKGDIAEGYSVSREKKESFPLTVTSAQKNPTAFYLCASSIGPSPAHGYTFGSGTRLTVV.

A single count supports this clone. The chain recombines TRBV4-2 with TRBJ2-2; the D gene is possibly TRBD2 (6 bases). Germline lookup yields CDR1 LGHNA and CDR2 YNFKEQ. V was shortened by 0 bases and J by 5 bases, with 13 bases between the two germline ends. The CDR3 is made up of 16 amino acids. As DNA, the CDR3 is TGTGCCAGCAGCCAAGAGGGAGGAGAGGGGACCGGGGAGCTGTTTTTT. Amino acid sequence: CASSQEGGEGTGELFF.

For this clone: The sample contains more than one DNA sequence encoding this CDR3. The gene calls are TRBV11-2 and TRBJ2-1, with D perhaps TRBD1 (6 bases). This CDR3 comprises 13 residues. CDR1 is SGHAT and CDR2 is FQNNGV in the germline V gene. Between the trimmed V and J ends, which lost 5 bases and 4 bases, there was a span of 9 bases. CDR3 nucleotide sequence: TGTGCCAGCAGCCTCAGGGGTTACAATGAGCAGTTCTTC. Translating gives CASSLRGYNEQFF.

This clone was seen a handful of times. The chain employs TRBV9 and TRBJ1-3, with TRBD1 matching 7 bases. V shed 3 bases and J 9 bases; nucleotides not matched to a gene: 9. This CDR3 comprises 14 residues. Germline-derived CDR1 and CDR2 are SGDLS and YYNGEE. The CDR3 DNA is TGTGCCAGCAGCGGATGGGACAGCGGAGGCACCATATATTTT. Its translation: CASSGWDSGGTIYF.

The genes are TRBV5-5 and TRBJ1-2; D uncertain. The germline gives CDR1 SGHKS, CDR2 YYEKEE (reference sequence). The ends were cut back, 2 bases at V and 0 bases at J, with 14 bases in the middle. The CDR3 runs 16 residues. The CDR3 coding sequence is TGTGCCAGCAGCTTCAACCCCTCGACGGCTAACTATGGCTACACCTTC. This encodes CASSFNPSTANYGYTF. Variable domain in full (rest from reference TRBV5-5 and TRBJ1-2): DAGVTQSPTHLIKTRGQQVTLRCSPISGHKSVSWYQQVLGQGPQFIFQYYEKEERGRGNFPDRFSARQFPNYSSELNVNALLLGDSALYLCASSFNPSTANYGYTFGSGTRLTVV.

This clone showed up just once. The genes are TRBV18 and TRBJ2-3; 9 positions agree with TRBD1. V gave up 4 bases and J gave up 5 bases; unmatched junction bases: 4. Germline V gives CDR1 KGHSH, CDR2 LQKENI. CDR3 length: 14 amino acids. The CDR3 bases are TGTGCCAGCTCACGGACAGGGGTGGAAGATACGCAGTATTTT. It yields the protein CASSRTGVEDTQYF.

This sequence joins TRBV7-6 and TRBJ1-2, with 8 bases lining up with TRBD1. CDR3 length equals 17 residues. The germline V gene has CDR1 SGHVS and CDR2 FNYEAQ. V dropped 1 base and J dropped 4; count of bases not matched to a gene: 11. CDR3 sequence: CASSLVAEGQGPYGYTF. In DNA, the CDR3 is TGTGCCAGCAGCTTAGTCGCTGAAGGACAGGGCCCCTATGGCTACACCTTC.